The next 21 T cell receptor beta chains were all read from a single sample in a study of post-analysis software for immune sequencing data. Findings and caveats of the study: TRBV segments more frequent in patients than in controls numbered five and included TRBV5-6, TRBV5-1 and TRBV20-1.

Tagging with unique molecular identifiers was a feature of the TCR beta cDNA libraries. Via MiXCR, TCRdb re-called the PCR reads, giving one row per CDR3 protein. The sample has approximately 690,000 distinct CDR3 sequences; around 60% are singletons. No antigen has been identified for these receptors. Specimen: blood. The receptors originated from a girl aged 2 to 9 with multiple sclerosis.

The chain is built from TRBV20-1 and TRBJ2-7, with a tentative D call TRBD1 (6 bases). Germline assignment: CDR1 DFQATT and CDR2 SNEGSKA (reference sequence). V shed 1 base and J shed 0 bases, with 16 bases lying between them. CDR3 length equals 16 residues. The CDR3 sequence is CSARGSGTMSSYEQYF. DNA of the CDR3: TGCAGTGCTAGAGGGTCCGGGACAATGAGCTCCTACGAGCAGTACTTC.

The CDR3, as DNA: TGTGCCAGCAGAAGAAAGTCGGACGAGCAGTACTTC. This sequence encodes CASRRKSDEQYF. The chain carries TRBV2 and TRBJ2-5, with D hard to call. The assigned J gene may be wrong: the sequence end matches TRBJ2-7 better. The germline gives CDR1 SNHLY, CDR2 FYNNEI. The CDR3 has 12 residues.

This clonotype was picked up a small number of times. The chain carries TRBV12-3 or TRBV12-4 and TRBJ2-5; a possible D gene is TRBD1 (6 bases). The CDR3 loop spans 14 amino acids. The germline V and J ends were trimmed by 6 bases and 1 base, with 12 bases remaining between them. CDR3 protein: CASSQTGPQETQYF. CDR3 sequence (DNA): TGTGCCAGCAGCCAGACAGGACCCCAAGAGACCCAGTACTTC.

This chain connects TRBV3-1 to TRBJ2-2; D may be TRBD2 (6 bases). Per the germline V gene, CDR1 is LGHDT and CDR2 is YNNKEL (reference sequence). This CDR3 has 14 amino acids. V shed 0 bases and J shed 5 bases, with 7 bases lying between them. CDR3 protein: CASSQDGGTGELFF. As DNA, the CDR3 is TGTGCCAGCAGCCAAGACGGGGGTACCGGGGAGCTGTTTTTT.

This clonotype appeared a single time. The chain links TRBV25-1 to TRBJ1-2, with 7 positions matching TRBD1. There are 14 residues in the CDR3. V trimming: 4 bases; J trimming: 6 bases; junction bases outside the gene matches: 8. Looked up from germline, CDR1 is MGHDK and CDR2 is SYGVNS. This CDR3 is CASSVNLGQDGYTF. CDR3 sequence (DNA): TGTGCCAGCAGTGTGAATTTAGGACAGGATGGCTACACCTTC.

This chain connects TRBV12-3 or TRBV12-4 to TRBJ1-4; a weak D match, TRBD1 (6 bases). The V end lost 6 bases, the J end lost 10 bases, and 18 bases lay between the germline ends. The CDR3 consists of 14 residues. The DNA of the CDR3 is TGTGCCAGCAGGGGACATGCTTCAGGAGCAAAACTGTTTTTT. This sequence encodes CASRGHASGAKLFF.

With regard to this clonotype: Sequence at one end of the junction differs from germline and may be a read error. The chain joins TRBV7-9 to TRBJ1-4; D call uncertain. This CDR3 is 16 amino acids long. Per the germline V gene, CDR1 is SEHNR and CDR2 is FQNEAQ (reference sequence). For the CDR3, the DNA is TGTACCAGCAGCCCCACCATTTTTGGGTCGAGGGAAAAACTGTTTTTT. Protein: CTSSPTIFGSREKLFF.

CDR3 sequence: CASSQIGLAGPGETQYF. CDR3 coding DNA: TGTGCCAGCAGCCAGATCGGTCTAGCGGGTCCGGGAGAGACCCAGTACTTC. The chain couples TRBV11-2 to TRBJ2-5; 8 bases are shared with TRBD2. The germline gives CDR1 SGHAT, CDR2 FQNNGV. This CDR3 is 17 amino acids long. V shed 5 bases and J 4 bases; nucleotides not matched to a gene: 15.

In this sample, this clonotype turned up a few times. The chain uses TRBV20-1 and TRBJ2-3; 9 bases agree with TRBD2. V shed 5 bases and J 0 bases; nucleotides not matched to a gene: 3. Germline V CDR1 and CDR2: DFQATT, SNEGSKA (reference sequence). CDR3 length: 14 residues. CDR3 protein: CSAWGLASTDTQYF. The CDR3 coding sequence is TGCAGTGCTTGGGGACTAGCTAGCACAGATACGCAGTATTTT.

The J gene is TRBJ2-3, the V gene TRBV5-1; 8 bases match TRBD2. Germline V CDR1 and CDR2: SGHRS, YFSETQ. The ends lost 4 bases at V and 8 bases at J; junction bases unmatched: 21. The CDR3 runs to 18 residues. In DNA form, the CDR3 reads TGCGCCAGCAGCCCACCCCCACGCCTTGGACTAGCAACTTCTACGCAGTATTTT. It specifies CASSPPPRLGLATSTQYF.

As to this clonotype: At one end the junction does not follow the germline gene, possibly because of a read error. The chain uses TRBV3-1 and TRBJ1-1; perhaps TRBD1 as D (5 bases). Germline CDR1 reads LGHDT; CDR2 reads YNNKEL (reference sequence). This CDR3 region has 15 residues. The CDR3 DNA sequence: TGTGCCAGCAGCCAAGAGGGACGGGTGAACACTGAGGCTTTCTTT. It is translated as CASSQEGRVNTEAFF.

This clonotype was picked up a small number of times. The CDR3 reads CAIRAGLAGGPAPTDTQYF. CDR3 in DNA: TGTGCCATCAGAGCGGGACTAGCGGGGGGGCCGGCCCCCACAGATACGCAGTATTTT. V gene TRBV10-3 combines with J gene TRBJ2-3; TRBD2 matches 16 bases. CDR1 and CDR2 from the germline V gene are ENHRY and SYGVKD. This CDR3 region has 19 residues. Trimming removed 6 bases from V and 2 bases from J; junction bases left unmatched: 11.

The rearrangement links TRBV28 to TRBJ1-5; 8 nucleotides line up with TRBD1. Germline assignment: CDR1 MDHEN and CDR2 SYDVKM. This CDR3 is built from 16 residues. Trimming removed 5 bases from V and 3 bases from J; junction bases left unmatched: 9. The CDR3: CASSPDRGGINQPQHF. Written as DNA, the CDR3 is TGTGCCAGCAGTCCCGACAGGGGAGGAATCAATCAGCCCCAGCATTTT. Full variable domain (remainder filled in from reference TRBV28 and TRBJ1-5): DVKVTQSSRYLVKRTGEKVFLECVQDMDHENMFWYRQDPGLGLRLIYFSYDVKMKEKGDIPEGYSVSREKKERFSLILESASTNQTSMYLCASSPDRGGINQPQHFGDGTRLSIL.

This clonotype was seen more than once but under ten times. This chain uses TRBV5-1 with TRBJ2-7; D gene uncertain. CDR1 and CDR2 (germline): SGHRS, YFSETQ. The CDR3 extends over 13 amino acids. The germline V and J ends were trimmed by 0 bases and 2 bases, with 6 bases remaining between them. For the CDR3, the DNA is TGCGCCAGCAGCTTGGTGGCAGCCTACGAGCAGTACTTC. Translated, it gives CASSLVAAYEQYF.

The gene calls are TRBV7-2 and TRBJ2-2; D might be TRBD1 or TRBD2, each matching 6 bases. CDR3 length: 16 amino acids. Germline lookup yields CDR1 SGHTA and CDR2 FQGNSA. V was trimmed by 5 bases and J by 0 bases, leaving 13 bases between them. The CDR3 protein is CASSPVGGPNTGELFF. The CDR3 bases are TGTGCCAGCAGCCCGGTCGGGGGCCCGAACACCGGGGAGCTGTTTTTT.

V usage is TRBV12-3 or TRBV12-4 and J usage is TRBJ1-6; 7 nucleotides align to TRBD1. V lost 6 bases and J lost 6; bases outside the gene matches: 2. This CDR3 spans 13 amino acids. CDR3 region: CASRTGTNSPLHF. The CDR3 DNA sequence: TGTGCCAGCAGGACAGGGACTAATTCACCCCTCCACTTT.

V gene TRBV20-1 combines with J gene TRBJ2-3, with 10 bases aligning to TRBD2. CDR3 length equals 17 residues. J was trimmed by 0 bases and V by 1 base; bases with no gene match: 7. Germline V gene lookup returns CDR1 DFQATT and CDR2 SNEGSKA (reference sequence). CDR3 nucleotides: TGCAGTGCTAGAGTCATCAGCGGGGGGGCTAGCACAGATACGCAGTATTTT. Translated, it gives CSARVISGGASTDTQYF.

This clonotype came up a few times. The chain couples TRBV18 to TRBJ1-2, with a tentative D call TRBD1 (5 bases). The CDR3 spans 12 residues. V was clipped by 3 bases and J by 6 bases, with 8 bases between them. Germline V gene lookup returns CDR1 KGHSH and CDR2 LQKENI. The CDR3 loop is CASSPIGDGYTF. In DNA form, the CDR3 reads TGTGCCAGCTCACCGATAGGGGATGGCTACACCTTC.

The genes are TRBV7-2 and TRBJ2-1; 16 nucleotides line up with TRBD2. The J segment lost 1 base and the V segment lost 6 bases, leaving 9 bases of the junction unmatched. Germline V CDR1 and CDR2: SGHTA, FQGNSA. This CDR3 contains 19 residues. DNA of the CDR3: TGTGCCAGCAGTATCTCGGGGACTAGCGGGAGGGGTTCCTACAATGAGCAGTTCTTC. It encodes CASSISGTSGRGSYNEQFF. The full variable domain, with the rest looked up from reference TRBV7-2 and TRBJ2-1, is GAGVSQSPSNKVTEKGKDVELRCDPISGHTALYWYRQSLGQGLEFLIYFQGNSAPDKSGLPSDRFSAERTGGSVSTLTIQRTQQEDSAVYLCASSISGTSGRGSYNEQFFGPGTRLTVL.

This chain uses TRBV20-1 with TRBJ2-7; 12 bases line up with TRBD2. Germline V gene sequence: CDR1 DFQATT, CDR2 SNEGSKA (reference sequence). The CDR3 loop spans 17 amino acids. The V segment lost 0 bases and the J segment 1 base; nucleotides outside the gene matches: 7. CDR3 sequence (DNA): TGCAGTGCTAGAGATCTGGTGACTAGCGGGAGATCCTACGAGCAGTACTTC. Its translation is CSARDLVTSGRSYEQYF.

This clonotype was counted a few times. The CDR3 sequence: CSAATGTSGYSYEQYF. The CDR3 DNA reads as TGCAGTGCTGCGACCGGGACTAGCGGGTACTCCTACGAGCAGTACTTC. The chain carries TRBV20-1 and TRBJ2-7; 12 nucleotides align to TRBD2. From germline, CDR1 is DFQATT and CDR2 SNEGSKA (reference sequence). V shed 5 bases, J shed 0 bases, and the junction held 8 bases outside the gene matches. The CDR3 is 16 amino acids.